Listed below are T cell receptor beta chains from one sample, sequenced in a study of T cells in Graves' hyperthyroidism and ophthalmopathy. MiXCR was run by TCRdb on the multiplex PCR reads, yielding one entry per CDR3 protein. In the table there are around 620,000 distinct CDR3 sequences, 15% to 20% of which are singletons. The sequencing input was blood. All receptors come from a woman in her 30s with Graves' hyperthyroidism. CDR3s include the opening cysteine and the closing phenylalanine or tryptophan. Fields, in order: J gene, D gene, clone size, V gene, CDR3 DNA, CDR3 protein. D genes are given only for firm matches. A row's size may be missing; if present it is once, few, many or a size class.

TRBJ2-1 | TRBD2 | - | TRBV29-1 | TGCAGCGTTTTAGGGACTAGCGATTACAATGAGCAGTTCTTC | CSVLGTSDYNEQFF
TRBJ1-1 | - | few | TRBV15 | TGTGCCACCAGCAGGGGGGACGGAGGCGGCACTGAAGCTTTCTTT | CATSRGDGGGTEAFF
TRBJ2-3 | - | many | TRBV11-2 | TGTGCCAGCAGCCTTAGTGACGGGTCCACAGATACGCAGTATTTT | CASSLSDGSTDTQYF
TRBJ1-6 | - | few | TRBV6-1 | TGTGCCAGCAGCCTTAAGACAGTATATAATTCACCCCTCCACTTT | CASSLKTVYNSPLHF
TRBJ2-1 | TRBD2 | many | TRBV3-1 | TGTGCCAGCAGGCGGACTAGCGCTTACAATGAGCAGTTCTTC | CASRRTSAYNEQFF
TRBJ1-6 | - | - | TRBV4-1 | TGCGCCAGCAGCCAAGCCGGGAATTCACCCCTCCACTTT | CASSQAGNSPLHF
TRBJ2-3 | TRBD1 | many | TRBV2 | TGTGCCAGCAGTGAAAGGGGACAGTCCACAGATACGCAGTATTTT | CASSERGQSTDTQYF
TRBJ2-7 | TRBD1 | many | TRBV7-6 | TGCGCCAGCAGCTTGGGGACAGGCAACCTCTACGAGCAGTACTTC | CASSLGTGNLYEQYF
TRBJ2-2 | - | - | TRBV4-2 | TGTGCCAGCAGCCTGCTAGCTGGGAGTGACGCCGGGGAGCTGTTTTTT | CASSLLAGSDAGELFF
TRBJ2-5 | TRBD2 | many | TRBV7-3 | TGTGCCAGCAGCTTAACCCCCACGGGAGGGTTAGAGACCCAGTACTTC | CASSLTPTGGLETQYF
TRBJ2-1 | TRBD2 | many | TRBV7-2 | TGTGCCAGCAGCTCTGGGAGGGGTGGAAATGAGCAGTTCTTC | CASSSGRGGNEQFF
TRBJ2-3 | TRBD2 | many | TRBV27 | TGTGCCAGCAGTCCCCACCTTCGGACTAGCGGGGTAGATACGCAGTATTTT | CASSPHLRTSGVDTQYF
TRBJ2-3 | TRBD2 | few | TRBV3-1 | TGTGCCAGCCGGGCGACTAGCGGGGCAGATACGCAGTATTTT | CASRATSGADTQYF
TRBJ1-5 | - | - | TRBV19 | TGTGCCAGTAGGATGGAGAATTATAGCAATCAGCCCCAGCATTTT | CASRMENYSNQPQHF
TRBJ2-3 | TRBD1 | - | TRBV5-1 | TGCGCCAGCGGCTCGACAGGGCCCACAGATACGCAGTATTTT | CASGSTGPTDTQYF
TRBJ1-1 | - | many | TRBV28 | TGTGCCAGCAGTTGGGGGCTCGGTGACACTGAAGCTTTCTTT | CASSWGLGDTEAFF
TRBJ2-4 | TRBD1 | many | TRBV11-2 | TGTGCCAGCAGCTTAGAGTTGGGACAGCGGGCCAAAAACATTCAGTACTTC | CASSLELGQRAKNIQYF
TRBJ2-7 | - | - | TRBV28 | TGTGCCAGCAGCGTGGCACCGACCTCCTACGAGCAGTACTTC | CASSVAPTSYEQYF
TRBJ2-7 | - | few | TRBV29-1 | TGCAGTAAATACGAGCAGTACTTC | CSKYEQYF
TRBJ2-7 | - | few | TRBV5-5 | TGTGCCAGCAGAAAAAACCGGGACAAATACTACGAGCAGTACTTC | CASRKNRDKYYEQYF
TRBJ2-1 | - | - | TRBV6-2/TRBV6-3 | TGTGCCAGCAGTTACTCCGGCTTCTTTTACAATGAGCAGTTCTTC | CASSYSGFFYNEQFF
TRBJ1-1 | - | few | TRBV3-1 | TGTGCCAGCAGCCAAGTGAGCCAGATGAACACTGAAGCTTTCTTT | CASSQVSQMNTEAFF
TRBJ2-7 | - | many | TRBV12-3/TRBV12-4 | TGTGCCAGCAGTTTAGCCCAGGGTGGTTACGAGCAGTACTTC | CASSLAQGGYEQYF
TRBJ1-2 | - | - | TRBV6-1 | TGTGCCAGCAAACTGGGAGCTAACTATGGCTACACCTTC | CASKLGANYGYTF
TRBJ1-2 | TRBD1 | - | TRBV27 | TGTGCCATCAGCCGGACAGGGGGAAACTATGGCTACACCTTC | CAISRTGGNYGYTF
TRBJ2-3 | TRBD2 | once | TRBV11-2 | TGTGCCAGCAGCTTACGGGCTAGCGGGTTAGATACGCAGTATTTT | CASSLRASGLDTQYF
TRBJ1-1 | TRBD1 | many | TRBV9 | TGTGCCAGCAGCTTTACCCCGGACAGGGCCACTGAAGCTTTCTTT | CASSFTPDRATEAFF
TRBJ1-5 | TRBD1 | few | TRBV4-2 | TGTGCCAGCAGCCAAGAGTTATGGACAGGGAACAATCAGCCCCAGCATTTT | CASSQELWTGNNQPQHF
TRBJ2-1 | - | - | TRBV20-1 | TGCAGTGCTTATACACTAGCCTCCTACAATGAGCAGTTCTTC | CSAYTLASYNEQFF
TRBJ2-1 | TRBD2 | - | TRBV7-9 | TGTGCCAGCAGCTTAAAACTAGCGGGAGCCAATGAGCAGTTCTTC | CASSLKLAGANEQFF
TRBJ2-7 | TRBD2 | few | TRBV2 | TGTGCCACAAAAAGGAGCGGGAACACCTACGAGCAGTACTTC | CATKRSGNTYEQYF
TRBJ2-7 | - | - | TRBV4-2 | TGTGCCAGCAGTCAAGACGGAGCCTACGAGCAGTACTTC | CASSQDGAYEQYF
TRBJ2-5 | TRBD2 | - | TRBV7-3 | TGTGCCAGCAGCTCGGCCGGGACTAGCGGGGAGGGCCGAAAGACCCAGTACTTC | CASSSAGTSGEGRKTQYF
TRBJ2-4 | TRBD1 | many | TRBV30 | TGTGCCTCAGGGGGCAAAAACATTCAGTACTTC | CASGGKNIQYF
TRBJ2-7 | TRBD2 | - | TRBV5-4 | TGTGCCAGCAGCTTTACCGGGGGGGGCGAGCAGTACTTC | CASSFTGGGEQYF
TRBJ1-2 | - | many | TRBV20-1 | TGCAGTGCTAGTAGACAGGATAGTGGCTACACCTTC | CSASRQDSGYTF
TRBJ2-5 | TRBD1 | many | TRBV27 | TGTGCCAGCAGTTTGGCCCCCCCGGGACAGCAAGAGACCCAGTACTTC | CASSLAPPGQQETQYF